The 5 T cell receptor beta chains reported below all come from one sample, sequenced in a study of shared clonotypes between healthy human individuals. TCRdb keeps only in-frame clones here, not all; method: immunoSEQ multiplex PCR. Of about 1.5 million clones in the sample, 98% were seen once. The sample taken for sequencing was naive CD4+ T cells sorted from blood. The sample's subset: CD45RA+ positively selected. These receptors all stem from a man aged 25-45 years in good health.

This sequence joins TRBV6-1 and TRBJ2-7; D is unclear. Trimming left V 6 bases short and J 2 bases short, with 17 bases between. Germline assignment: CDR1 MNHNS and CDR2 SASEGT. There are 15 residues in the CDR3. CDR3 in amino acids: CASRSYRTATYEQYF. The CDR3 nucleotides read TGTGCCAGCAGGAGCTATCGGACGGCTACCTACGAGCAGTACTTC.

The chain carries TRBV9 and TRBJ2-7; TRBD1 matches 9 bases. Germline CDR1 SGDLS, CDR2 YYNGEE. The CDR3 is 15 residues long. Unmatched junction bases numbered 7, after V lost 4 bases and J lost 2 bases. The CDR3 is CASSPGDREPYEQYF. DNA of the CDR3: TGTGCCAGCAGCCCCGGGGACAGGGAACCCTACGAGCAGTACTTC.

The J gene is TRBJ1-5, the V gene TRBV9; D possibly corresponds to TRBD1 (6 bases). Between the trimmed V and J ends, which lost 4 bases and 3 bases, there was a span of 11 bases. The CDR3 extends over 14 amino acids. Germline assignment: CDR1 SGDLS and CDR2 YYNGEE. The CDR3: CASSPGQLNQPQHF. CDR3 DNA sequence: TGTGCCAGCAGCCCCGGACAGCTCAATCAGCCCCAGCATTTT.

This chain links TRBV7-9 with TRBJ1-2, with 7 positions matching TRBD1. The length of the CDR3 is 15 residues. Germline assignment: CDR1 SEHNR and CDR2 FQNEAQ (reference sequence). Trimming took 5 bases from V and 3 from J; bases not matched to a gene: 9. This CDR3 reads CASSITGVSDYGYTF. The CDR3 bases are TGTGCCAGCAGCATAACAGGGGTCTCGGACTATGGCTACACCTTC.

The chain joins TRBV5-5 to TRBJ1-1, with D possibly being TRBD1 (5 bases). CDR3 size: 16 residues. The V and J ends lost 3 bases and 0 bases respectively, with 15 bases between them. CDR1 and CDR2 from the germline V gene are SGHKS and YYEKEE (reference sequence). CDR3 bases: TGTGCCAGCAGCTCCATCGCCGGGGCAATGAACACTGAAGCTTTCTTT. Protein product: CASSSIAGAMNTEAFF.